A selection of T cell receptor beta chains follows, all from one sample in a study of T cells after posttransplantation cyclophosphamide. Only in-frame clones appear in the TCRdb table, and some are missing; sequencing was by immunoSEQ multiplex PCR. Of tens of thousands of clones listed, roughly 83% are singletons. The specimen was PBMCs. The receptors here all came from a woman aged 55 to 70 with a blood cancer, CMV-positive, and with a related stem cell donor. Each CDR3 is given with its conserved first and last residue. Fields, in order: D gene, J gene, clone size, V gene, CDR3 DNA, CDR3 protein. D genes are given only for firm matches. Size values are once, few and many counts, or a class for expanded clones, and some rows have none.

TRBD2 | TRBJ2-3 | few | TRBV2 | TGTGCCAGCAGAGTCGGGACTAGAAATTGGGATACGCAGTATTTT | CASRVGTRNWDTQYF
TRBD1 | TRBJ2-7 | . | TRBV18 | TGTGCCAGCGCCCTCGACAGGGGGACCTACGAGCAGTACTTC | CASALDRGTYEQYF
TRBD2 | TRBJ2-1 | . | TRBV7-2 | TGTGCCAGCAGCCCGCGTGGACTAGCGGTGTTCTACAATGAGCAGTTCTTC | CASSPRGLAVFYNEQFF
TRBD2 | TRBJ2-7 | . | TRBV28 | TGTGCCAGCAGTCCCGGGACTAGCGGTTCCTACGAGCAGTACTTC | CASSPGTSGSYEQYF
TRBD2 | TRBJ2-7 | few | TRBV11-2 | TGTGCCAGCAGCCGCGGGACTAACTCCTACGAGCAGTACTTC | CASSRGTNSYEQYF
. | TRBJ2-3 | . | TRBV6-1 | TGTGCCAGCAGTGAAGTAAGCGGGAGCACAGATACGCAGTATTTT | CASSEVSGSTDTQYF
TRBD2 | TRBJ2-7 | . | TRBV4-1 | TGCGCCAGCAGCCAAGTCTTGGCGGGAGTATTCTACGAGCAGTACTTC | CASSQVLAGVFYEQYF
TRBD2 | TRBJ2-7 | few | TRBV5-1 | TGCGCCAGCAGCGGGCTAGCGGGAGACGAGCAGTACTTC | CASSGLAGDEQYF
. | TRBJ2-5 | . | TRBV7-7 | TGCGCTAGCAGCCTAGGGTCAGGGCAAGAGACCCAGTACTTC | CASSLGSGQETQYF
TRBD1 | TRBJ2-7 | . | TRBV5-1 | TGCGCCAGCAGCTTGGAAGTTAGGGACAGGGGCCACGAGCAGTACTTC | CASSLEVRDRGHEQYF